This entry describes one T cell receptor beta chain. This clone appeared once. The clone's antigen remains unknown. There are no base qualities to consult, and no much larger clone falls within one base. The CDR3 spans 15 residues, from the cysteine through the phenylalanine. Only the CDR3 part of the read is kept: 45 bases, read in frame from the first base. Per the germline V gene (reference sequence), SGHKS is the CDR1 and YYEKEE is the CDR2. V was cut back by 0 bases and J by 3 bases, leaving a gap of 13 bases between them. The sample belongs to a study of CD4 T cells in relation to SARS-CoV-2 and coronaviruses (dated by TCRdb to about 2021). About the investigation overall: In the ViraFEST assay, PBMCs were grown with antigen for about eleven days, and TCR beta CDR3s were then sequenced to identify antigen-specific clonal expansions. The study assessed, at the TCR clonotype level, memory CD4+ T cell crossreactivity between SARS-CoV-2 and common cold coronavirus spike proteins. Across all 12 patients in the full convalescent cohort, ages ranged from about 21 to 75 years, with a median of 38. Patient-derived lymphoblastoid cell lines were used to map the HLA restriction of shared crossreactive spike epitopes. For other donors in the study, expansion assays were sequenced with a different, Illumina-based TCR-beta assay. Of the roughly twelve convalescent patients, 8 were male and 4 were female, and two of the subjects were Hispanic. The Adaptive Biotechnologies TCR-sequencing kit was used to sequence samples from a few pre-COVID donors and the naive versus memory experiments, while other data came from Illumina-based sequencing.

Points the paper makes about the study in general: Crossreactivity analysis was centred on spike protein, so crossreactivity against other viral proteins was not assessed. Small numbers of patients and of tested TCRs limited the study. Memory CD4+ clonotypes crossrecognizing SARS-CoV-2 and at least one common cold coronavirus spike were found in approximately 65% of donors. Significantly weaker SARS-CoV-2-driven expansion was shown by crossreactive clones than by monoreactive clones, consistent with antigenic imprinting. No donor contributed both pre-pandemic and post-infection samples, which limited tracing the source of pre-existing responses. Naive versus memory sequencing indicated the assay detects memory recall responses rather than primary responses primed during culture.

Naive and memory CD4+ T cells were separated from cryopreserved PBMCs by CD4 enrichment followed by EasySep naive CD4+ T cell enrichment. For around nine days, sorted naive or memory CD4+ T cells (about 10^5) were cultured at a 1:1 ratio with T cell-depleted PBMCs and CEF peptides. In general, every peptide culture condition was set up in three replicate wells. Ficoll-Paque PLUS gradient centrifugation was used to isolate PBMCs from either whole blood or leukapheresis product. PBMCs were either used fresh in the expansion assay or cryopreserved at -140 degrees C. The QIAamp Micro DNA Kit was used to extract genomic DNA from the CD4+ T cells. CEF-cultured naive and memory CD4+ T cell DNA received survey-level immunoSEQ TCR-beta sequencing. In the paper's pipeline: During preprocessing, nonproductive sequences were removed, as were CDR3s that did not start with C, did not end with F or W, or were shorter than 7 amino acids. The MANAFEST web app identified antigen-specific clonotypes based on expansion compared with the reference and other culture wells. To be counted as positive, a clone had to show significant expansion compared with the reference culture, at an FDR below 0.05, in 2 of 3 replicate wells. Positive clones also required significant expansion versus all other tandem wells and an odds ratio above 5. Cultured and uncultured naive and memory CD4+ repertoires were searched for previously identified spike- and CEF-reactive CDR3s. Pairwise Levenshtein distance, computed with the stringdist R package after three terminal residues were trimmed from each end, was used as the measure of CDR3 homology. What TCRdb holds here is the immuneACCESS table cut down to in-frame rearrangements. Part of the clones is not present; checked against another copy, under half of the missing clones reflect an unresolved V gene, and the others are unexplained. V, J and clone size were drawn from that table, and D and trimming were deduced from the DNA. The sample yields 30,000 to 40,000 clones; over 75% were counted once. The ten largest clones capture around 20% of the sample.

The chain is encoded by TRBV5-5 joined to TRBJ2-7; no confident D gene assignment can be made. The source is an adult with COVID-19. Sample: memory CD4+ T cells from PBMCs, cultured in vitro. The cell subset or site label, read with the paper, signifies: memory (non-naive) CD4+ T cells. CDR3 protein: CASSLEPGSYYEQYF. The nucleotides read TGTGCCAGCAGCTTGGAGCCGGGCAGCTACTACGAGCAGTACTTC.